Listed here are 29 T cell receptor beta chains from one sample, sequenced in a study of blood T cell repertoires in COVID-19. Measured with immunoSEQ multiplex PCR; TCRdb has only the in-frame clones, and not every one. The profile shows 120,000 to 150,000 clones, around 87% of them singletons. The material sequenced was peripheral blood. All receptors derive from a human donor in a cohort sampled during active COVID-19.

J is TRBJ2-2 and V is TRBV11-1; D call uncertain. Germline loops: CDR1 SGHAT, CDR2 FQDESV (reference sequence). The CDR3 is 14 amino acids. V gave up 5 bases and J gave up 5 bases, with 12 bases separating them. CDR3 residues: CASSLYRSTGELFF. Here the CDR3 DNA reads TGTGCCAGCAGCCTCTACCGATCAACCGGGGAGCTGTTTTTT.

The chain uses TRBV19 and TRBJ1-6; no definite D call. Per germline, CDR1 LNHDA and CDR2 SQIVND (reference sequence). The CDR3 loop spans 16 amino acids. Trimming removed 4 bases at V and 0 bases at J, with 10 bases between. The CDR3 coding sequence is TGTGCCAGTAGTAGCCAGGAAAGCTCCTATAATTCACCCCTCCACTTT. Translating it yields CASSSQESSYNSPLHF.

The rearrangement joins TRBV28 to TRBJ1-1; D is unresolved. V shed 3 bases and J shed 2 bases, with 13 bases lying between them. CDR1 MDHEN and CDR2 SYDVKM come from the germline V gene. There are 15 residues in the CDR3. The CDR3 DNA follows: TGTGCCAGCAGTTTTCAGCGAGGTAAAAACACTGAAGCTTTCTTT. Its protein product is CASSFQRGKNTEAFF.

This chain connects TRBV5-1 to TRBJ1-5; D gene uncertain. V gave up 0 bases and J gave up 7 bases, with 14 bases separating them. The germline CDR1 and CDR2 sequences are SGHRS and YFSETQ. The CDR3 runs to 15 residues. Here the CDR3 DNA reads TGCGCCAGCAGCTTGGAGGAGGGTTCGAGCCAGCCCCAGCATTTT. Protein sequence: CASSLEEGSSQPQHF.

This clone was detected only once. V is TRBV7-9 and J is TRBJ2-5, with D tentatively TRBD1 (5 bases). V dropped 3 bases and J dropped 1 base, with 9 bases sitting between them. The CDR3 covers 14 residues. The V gene's germline CDR1 is SEHNR and CDR2 FQNEAQ (reference sequence). CDR3 residues: CASSFGHGQETQYF. CDR3 coding DNA: TGTGCCAGCAGCTTTGGACACGGCCAAGAGACCCAGTACTTC.

V gene TRBV27 combines with J gene TRBJ2-1, with D possibly TRBD2 on 6 matching bases. The CDR3 spans 15 residues. Germline values: CDR1 MNHEY, CDR2 SMNVEV (reference sequence). Trimming removed 6 bases at V and 0 bases at J, with 12 bases between. CDR3 region: CASSISGFSYNEQFF. The CDR3 nucleotides are TGTGCCAGCAGCATTAGCGGCTTCTCCTACAATGAGCAGTTCTTC.

V usage is TRBV30 and J usage is TRBJ2-7; 8 bases line up with TRBD1. Per germline, CDR1 GTSNPN and CDR2 SVGIG (reference sequence). J was trimmed by 3 bases and V by 8 bases; bases with no gene match: 6. The CDR3 extends over 12 amino acids. The CDR3: CAGQGLLYEQYF. The CDR3 bases are TGTGCCGGACAGGGTTTACTCTACGAGCAGTACTTC.

The chain couples TRBV30 to TRBJ2-1; no firm D call. The ends were cut back, 1 base at V and 4 bases at J, with 14 bases in the middle. Germline CDR1 GTSNPN, CDR2 SVGIG (reference sequence). The CDR3 spans 15 residues. The CDR3 is CAWSGLRSEYNEQFF. In DNA, the CDR3 is TGTGCCTGGAGTGGGTTGCGGAGTGAATACAATGAGCAGTTCTTC.

The chain couples TRBV6-5 to TRBJ2-5; TRBD1 matches 10 bases. From germline, CDR1 is MNHEY and CDR2 SVGAGI. After removal of 4 bases from V and 4 bases from J, the junction contained 6 bases not matched to a gene. CDR3 length: 15 amino acids. The CDR3 here is CASSSGTGVRETQYF. DNA of the CDR3: TGTGCCAGCAGTTCCGGGACAGGGGTTCGAGAGACCCAGTACTTC.

V gene TRBV4-2 combines with J gene TRBJ2-1, with 15 bases that match TRBD2. The CDR3 contains 16 residues. CDR1 and CDR2 (germline): LGHNA, YNFKEQ. The ends lost 0 bases at V and 6 bases at J; junction bases unmatched: 0. This CDR3 reads CASSQEGLAGGNEQFF. DNA of the CDR3: TGTGCCAGCAGCCAAGAGGGACTAGCGGGAGGCAATGAGCAGTTCTTC.

The chain employs TRBV6-6 and TRBJ1-1; 7 bases align to TRBD1. CDR1 and CDR2 (germline): MNHNY, SVGAGI (reference sequence). This CDR3 is 14 amino acids long. V shed 4 bases, J shed 3 bases, and the junction held 5 bases outside the gene matches. The chain's CDR3 is CASSFRGIDTEAFF. CDR3 nucleotides: TGTGCCAGCAGTTTCAGGGGGATCGACACTGAAGCTTTCTTT.

This clone appeared a single time. V gene TRBV28 combines with J gene TRBJ1-2; D gene ambiguous. CDR1 and CDR2 (germline): MDHEN, SYDVKM. Deletions cut 6 bases from V and 8 bases from J, with 13 bases between. The CDR3 is 12 residues long. The chain's CDR3 is CASSRGGVGYTF. In DNA, the CDR3 is TGTGCCAGCAGCCGCGGAGGAGTGGGCTACACCTTC.

The V and J genes are TRBV4-1 and TRBJ2-2; 10 nucleotides align to TRBD1. Germline V gives CDR1 MGHRA, CDR2 YSYEKL. The CDR3 has 18 amino acids. Losses at the gene ends were 2 bases for V and 1 base for J; bases not matched to a gene: 7. CDR3 DNA sequence: TGCGCCAGCAGCCAACTAGACAGGGGGCGGGGGAACACCGGGGAGCTGTTTTTT. This gives the protein CASSQLDRGRGNTGELFF.

This chain links TRBV6-1 with TRBJ2-7; 8 bases are a match to TRBD1. Germline CDR1 MNHNS, CDR2 SASEGT. The CDR3 length is 15 residues. Germline trimming cut 1 base from V and 4 bases from J; bases unmatched to any gene: 6. The CDR3 loop is CASSEGRGRLYEQYF. The CDR3 DNA reads as TGTGCCAGCAGTGAAGGCAGGGGGCGATTGTACGAGCAGTACTTC.

In its sample, this clone was seen once. The chain employs TRBV6-5 and TRBJ2-7, with 10 positions matching TRBD2. Per germline, CDR1 MNHEY and CDR2 SVGAGI. The CDR3 has 14 residues. J lost 0 bases, V lost 8 bases, and 4 bases had no gene match. Here the CDR3 reads CASSGLAPSYEQYF. As DNA, the CDR3 is TGTGCCAGCTCGGGACTAGCGCCCTCCTACGAGCAGTACTTC.

As DNA, the CDR3 is TGTGCCAGCAGCTTGGCAGGGGGGTTGGAAAAACTGTTTTTT. This gives the protein CASSLAGGLEKLFF. The J gene is TRBJ1-4, the V gene TRBV7-9; 7 bases map to TRBD1. The CDR3 is made up of 14 amino acids. Germline CDR1 SEHNR, CDR2 FQNEAQ (reference sequence). The J segment lost 8 bases and the V segment lost 3 bases, leaving 6 bases of the junction unmatched.

The rearrangement joins TRBV7-2 to TRBJ2-7; D unclear. The CDR3 extends over 15 amino acids. Trimming cost V 6 bases and J 2 bases, with 17 bases left between them. Looked up from germline, CDR1 is SGHTA and CDR2 is FQGNSA. The CDR3 DNA is TGTGCCAGCAGTCGTAATGCCCAGCGCGCCTACGAGCAGTACTTC. Its protein is CASSRNAQRAYEQYF.

This chain joins TRBV5-1 and TRBJ2-3, with D possibly matching TRBD2 (5 bases). The germline CDR1 and CDR2 sequences are SGHRS and YFSETQ. The CDR3 extends over 16 amino acids. With 0 bases removed from V and 0 bases from J, the gap between germline ends came to 11 bases. CDR3 sequence: CASSLDRGSSTDTQYF. As DNA, the CDR3 is TGCGCCAGCAGCTTGGATCGGGGTTCTAGCACAGATACGCAGTATTTT.

The CDR3 protein is CASSHLSGEQFF. For the CDR3, the DNA is TGTGCCAGCAGCCACCTAAGCGGGGAGCAGTTCTTC. The J gene is TRBJ2-1, the V gene TRBV14, with a tentative D call TRBD2 (6 bases). Looked up from germline, CDR1 is SGHDN and CDR2 is FVKESK. The CDR3 is made up of 12 amino acids. The V end was cut by 3 bases, the J end by 10 bases, with 10 bases between.

The chain is built from TRBV5-4 and TRBJ2-5; 7 bases map to TRBD2. The J segment lost 5 bases and the V segment lost 4 bases, leaving 11 bases of the junction unmatched. Germline CDR1 reads SGHNT; CDR2 reads YYREEE (reference sequence). This CDR3 has 15 residues. The CDR3 region has the DNA TGTGCCAGCAGCCCAAGCGGGGTCCTTTCGGAGACCCAGTACTTC. The encoded protein is CASSPSGVLSETQYF.

The gene calls are TRBV6-5 and TRBJ2-7; 7 positions match TRBD1. Germline V CDR1 and CDR2: MNHEY, SVGAGI. This CDR3 has 14 residues. The trim removed 6 bases at V and 3 bases at J, leaving 8 bases unmatched. The CDR3 DNA reads TGTGCCAGCAGAGCGGACAGGTTCGGCTACGAGCAGTACTTC. It translates to CASRADRFGYEQYF.

The V call is TRBV28, the J call TRBJ1-2; TRBD1 is a possible D gene (5 bases). The V gene lost 4 bases and the J gene lost 0 bases, with 24 bases spanning the gap. Germline CDR1 MDHEN, CDR2 SYDVKM. The CDR3 covers 19 residues. The CDR3 loop reads CASSSNSAGKLFSNYGYTF. The CDR3 DNA reads TGTGCCAGCAGTTCAAATTCAGCAGGGAAATTGTTCTCTAACTATGGCTACACCTTC.

The chain uses TRBV7-8 and TRBJ2-7, with 9 bases lining up with TRBD1. The germline V gene encodes CDR1 SGHVS and CDR2 FQNEAQ. Losses at the gene ends were 4 bases for V and 6 bases for J; bases not matched to a gene: 7. The CDR3 loop spans 14 amino acids. The CDR3 loop is CASSSGTGLVEQYF. Here the CDR3 DNA reads TGTGCCAGCAGCTCTGGGACAGGGTTAGTCGAGCAGTACTTC.

The V and J genes are TRBV9 and TRBJ2-1; 7 bases line up with TRBD2. CDR1 SGDLS and CDR2 YYNGEE come from the germline V gene. With 0 bases clipped from V and 7 bases from J, the junction kept 10 bases outside the gene matches. The CDR3 is made up of 16 amino acids. The CDR3 DNA reads as TGTGCCAGCAGCGTAGCGGGGGGAGTTGTGGGGAATGAGCAGTTCTTC. It codes for CASSVAGGVVGNEQFF.

The chain combines TRBV5-1 with TRBJ2-1; 9 nucleotides match TRBD2. Trimming took 3 bases from V and 5 from J; bases not matched to a gene: 6. Germline lookup yields CDR1 SGHRS and CDR2 YFSETQ. This CDR3 is 15 amino acids long. CDR3 in amino acids: CASSWGSGRNNEQFF. CDR3 DNA sequence: TGCGCCAGCAGCTGGGGTAGCGGGAGAAACAATGAGCAGTTCTTC.

About this clone: Other DNA sequences within the sample encode an identical CDR3. The J gene is TRBJ2-7, the V gene TRBV7-3, with 9 bases identical to TRBD1. Germline CDR1 and CDR2: SGHTA and FQGTGA. The CDR3 spans 14 residues. Trimming cost V 3 bases and J 6 bases; bases outside gene matches: 6. CDR3: CASSFFDRGSEQYF. The CDR3 bases are TGTGCCAGCAGCTTCTTCGACAGGGGGAGCGAGCAGTACTTC.

V usage is TRBV7-2 and J usage is TRBJ2-5, with 8 bases lining up with TRBD1. CDR1 SGHTA and CDR2 FQGNSA come from the germline V gene. V was clipped by 3 bases and J by 5 bases; unmatched bases: 8. This CDR3 spans 15 amino acids. The CDR3 sequence is CASSFDRGVGETQYF. Written as DNA, the CDR3 is TGTGCCAGCAGCTTTGACAGGGGAGTAGGGGAGACCCAGTACTTC. Together with reference TRBV7-2 and TRBJ2-5, the CDR3 gives the full variable domain: GAGVSQSPSNKVTEKGKDVELRCDPISGHTALYWYRQSLGQGLEFLIYFQGNSAPDKSGLPSDRFSAERTGGSVSTLTIQRTQQEDSAVYLCASSFDRGVGETQYFGPGTRLLVL.

The chain links TRBV5-4 to TRBJ2-1; the match to TRBD2 covers 10 bases. The V gene's germline CDR1 is SGHNT and CDR2 YYREEE (reference sequence). The ends lost 4 bases at V and 7 bases at J; junction bases unmatched: 5. The CDR3 spans 14 residues. The CDR3 DNA reads TGTGCCAGCAGCCTAGCGGGAGATTTGAATGAGCAGTTCTTC. It yields the protein CASSLAGDLNEQFF.

The CDR3 nucleotides read TGTGCCTGGAGTCGGGTAACCGGGGAGCTGTTTTTT. The encoded protein is CAWSRVTGELFF. The genes are TRBV30 and TRBJ2-2; no clear D. Deletions cut 2 bases from V and 5 bases from J, with 6 bases between. This CDR3 has 12 residues. The germline gives CDR1 GTSNPN, CDR2 SVGIG (reference sequence).